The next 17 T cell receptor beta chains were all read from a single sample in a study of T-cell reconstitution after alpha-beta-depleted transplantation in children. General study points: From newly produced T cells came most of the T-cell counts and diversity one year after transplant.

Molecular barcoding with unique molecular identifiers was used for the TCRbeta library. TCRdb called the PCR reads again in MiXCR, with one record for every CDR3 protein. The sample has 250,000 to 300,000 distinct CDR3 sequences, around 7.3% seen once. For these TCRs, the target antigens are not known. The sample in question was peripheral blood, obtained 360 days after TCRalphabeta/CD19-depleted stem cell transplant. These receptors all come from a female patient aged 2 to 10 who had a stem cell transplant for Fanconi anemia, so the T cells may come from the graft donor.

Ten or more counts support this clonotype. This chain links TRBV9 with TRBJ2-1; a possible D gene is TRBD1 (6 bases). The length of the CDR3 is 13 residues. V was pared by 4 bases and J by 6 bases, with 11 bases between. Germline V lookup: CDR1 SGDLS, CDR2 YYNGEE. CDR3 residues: CASSSRGINEQFF. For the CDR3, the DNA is TGTGCCAGCAGCTCTAGGGGGATCAATGAGCAGTTCTTC.

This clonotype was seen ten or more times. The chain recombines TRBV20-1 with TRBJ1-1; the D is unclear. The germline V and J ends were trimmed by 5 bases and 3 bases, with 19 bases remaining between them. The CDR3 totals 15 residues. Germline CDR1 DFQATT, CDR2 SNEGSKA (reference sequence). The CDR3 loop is CSAFRAPSKYTEAFF. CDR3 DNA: TGCAGTGCTTTCCGGGCTCCCAGTAAATACACTGAAGCTTTCTTT.

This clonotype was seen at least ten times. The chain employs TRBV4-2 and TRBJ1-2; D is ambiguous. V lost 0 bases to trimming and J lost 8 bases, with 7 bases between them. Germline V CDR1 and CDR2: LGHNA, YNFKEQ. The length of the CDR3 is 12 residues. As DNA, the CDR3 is TGTGCCAGCAGCCAAGACTCATGGGGCTACACCTTC. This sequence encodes CASSQDSWGYTF.

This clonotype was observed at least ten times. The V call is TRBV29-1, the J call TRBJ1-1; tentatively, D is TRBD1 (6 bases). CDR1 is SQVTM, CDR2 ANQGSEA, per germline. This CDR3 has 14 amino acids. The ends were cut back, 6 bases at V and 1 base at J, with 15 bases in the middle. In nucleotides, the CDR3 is TGCAGCGTCTCGGGGGCGTTTCGGAACACTGAAGCTTTCTTT. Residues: CSVSGAFRNTEAFF.

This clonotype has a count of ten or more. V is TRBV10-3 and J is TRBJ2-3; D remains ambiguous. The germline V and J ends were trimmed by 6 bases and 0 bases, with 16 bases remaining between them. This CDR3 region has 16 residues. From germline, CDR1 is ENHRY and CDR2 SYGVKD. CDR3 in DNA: TGTGCCATCAGGGACCCTTTGTGGGGAAGCACAGATACGCAGTATTTT. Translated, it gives CAIRDPLWGSTDTQYF.

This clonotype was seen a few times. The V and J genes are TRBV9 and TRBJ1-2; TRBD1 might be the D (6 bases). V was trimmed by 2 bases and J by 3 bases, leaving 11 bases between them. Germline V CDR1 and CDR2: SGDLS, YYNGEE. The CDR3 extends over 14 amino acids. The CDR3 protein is CASSVGGADYGYTF. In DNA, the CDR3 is TGTGCCAGCAGCGTCGGGGGCGCGGACTATGGCTACACCTTC.

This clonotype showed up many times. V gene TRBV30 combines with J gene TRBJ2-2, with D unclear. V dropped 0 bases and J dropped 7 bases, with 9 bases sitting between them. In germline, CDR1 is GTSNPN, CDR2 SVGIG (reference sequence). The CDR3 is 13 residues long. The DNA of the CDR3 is TGTGCCTGGAGTGTACGTCGGAGCGGGGAGCTGTTTTTT. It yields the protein CAWSVRRSGELFF.

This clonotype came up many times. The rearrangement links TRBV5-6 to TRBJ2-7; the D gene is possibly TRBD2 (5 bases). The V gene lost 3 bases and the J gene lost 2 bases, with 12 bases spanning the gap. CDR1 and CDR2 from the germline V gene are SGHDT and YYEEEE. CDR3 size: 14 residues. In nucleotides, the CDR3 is TGTGCCAGCAGCTCCGGGGTGAGCCCCTACGAGCAGTACTTC. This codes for CASSSGVSPYEQYF.

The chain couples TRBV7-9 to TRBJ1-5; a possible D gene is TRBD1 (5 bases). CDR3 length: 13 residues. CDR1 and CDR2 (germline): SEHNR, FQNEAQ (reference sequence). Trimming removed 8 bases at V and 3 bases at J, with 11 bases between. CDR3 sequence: CASDTGNNQPQHF. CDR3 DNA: TGTGCCAGCGATACAGGAAACAATCAGCCCCAGCATTTT. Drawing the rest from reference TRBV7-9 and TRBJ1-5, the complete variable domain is DTGVSQNPRHKITKRGQNVTFRCDPISEHNRLYWYRQTLGQGPEFLTYFQNEAQLEKSRLLSDRFSAERPKGSFSTLEIQRTEQGDSAMYLCASDTGNNQPQHFGDGTRLSIL.

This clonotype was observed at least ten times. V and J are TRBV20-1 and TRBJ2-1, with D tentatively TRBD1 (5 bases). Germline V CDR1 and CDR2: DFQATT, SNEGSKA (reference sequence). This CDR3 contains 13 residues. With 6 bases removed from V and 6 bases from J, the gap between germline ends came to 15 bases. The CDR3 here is CSAARVGGNEQFF. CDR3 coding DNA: TGCAGTGCCGCCAGGGTCGGCGGCAATGAGCAGTTCTTC.

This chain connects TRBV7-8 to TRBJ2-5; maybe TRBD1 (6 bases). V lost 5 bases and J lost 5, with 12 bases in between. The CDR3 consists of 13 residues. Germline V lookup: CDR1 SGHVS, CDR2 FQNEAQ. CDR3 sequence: CASSKDRVETQYF. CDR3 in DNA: TGTGCCAGCAGCAAGGACAGAGTTGAGACCCAGTACTTC.

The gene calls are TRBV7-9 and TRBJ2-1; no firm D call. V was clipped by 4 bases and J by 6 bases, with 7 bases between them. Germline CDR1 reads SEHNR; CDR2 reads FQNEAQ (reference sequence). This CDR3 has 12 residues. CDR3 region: CASSSRPNEQFF. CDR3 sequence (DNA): TGTGCCAGCAGCTCCCGTCCCAATGAGCAGTTCTTC.

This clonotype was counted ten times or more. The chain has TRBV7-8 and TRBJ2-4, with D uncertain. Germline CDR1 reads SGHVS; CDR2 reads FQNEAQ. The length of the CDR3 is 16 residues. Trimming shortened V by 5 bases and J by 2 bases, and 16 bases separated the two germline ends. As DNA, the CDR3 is TGTGCCAGCAGCCGCAGGCCAGGAAGGACCAAAAACATTCAGTACTTC. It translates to CASSRRPGRTKNIQYF.

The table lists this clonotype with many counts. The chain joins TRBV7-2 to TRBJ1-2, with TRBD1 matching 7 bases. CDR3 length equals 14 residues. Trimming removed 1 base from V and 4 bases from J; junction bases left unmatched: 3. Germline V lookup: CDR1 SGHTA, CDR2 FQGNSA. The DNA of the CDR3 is TGTGCCAGCAGCTTAGGGGGACAGAGCTATGGCTACACCTTC. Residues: CASSLGGQSYGYTF.

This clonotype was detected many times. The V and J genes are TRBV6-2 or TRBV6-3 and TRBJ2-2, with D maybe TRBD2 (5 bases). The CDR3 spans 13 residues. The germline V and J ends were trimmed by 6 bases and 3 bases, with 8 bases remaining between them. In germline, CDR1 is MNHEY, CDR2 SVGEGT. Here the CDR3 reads CASSWTHTGELFF. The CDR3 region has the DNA TGTGCCAGCAGCTGGACTCACACCGGGGAGCTGTTTTTT.

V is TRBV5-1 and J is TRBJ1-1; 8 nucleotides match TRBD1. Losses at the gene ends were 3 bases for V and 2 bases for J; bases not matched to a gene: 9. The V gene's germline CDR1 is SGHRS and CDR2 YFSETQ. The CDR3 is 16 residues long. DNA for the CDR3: TGCGCCAGCAGCTCGCTAGGGACAGGCACAAACACTGAAGCTTTCTTT. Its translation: CASSSLGTGTNTEAFF.

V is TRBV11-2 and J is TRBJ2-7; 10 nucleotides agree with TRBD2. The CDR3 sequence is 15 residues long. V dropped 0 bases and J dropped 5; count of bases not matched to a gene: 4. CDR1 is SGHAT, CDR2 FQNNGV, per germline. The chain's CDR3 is CASSLDSGGFNEQYV. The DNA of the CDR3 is TGTGCCAGCAGCTTAGATAGCGGGGGGTTTAACGAGCAGTACGTC.